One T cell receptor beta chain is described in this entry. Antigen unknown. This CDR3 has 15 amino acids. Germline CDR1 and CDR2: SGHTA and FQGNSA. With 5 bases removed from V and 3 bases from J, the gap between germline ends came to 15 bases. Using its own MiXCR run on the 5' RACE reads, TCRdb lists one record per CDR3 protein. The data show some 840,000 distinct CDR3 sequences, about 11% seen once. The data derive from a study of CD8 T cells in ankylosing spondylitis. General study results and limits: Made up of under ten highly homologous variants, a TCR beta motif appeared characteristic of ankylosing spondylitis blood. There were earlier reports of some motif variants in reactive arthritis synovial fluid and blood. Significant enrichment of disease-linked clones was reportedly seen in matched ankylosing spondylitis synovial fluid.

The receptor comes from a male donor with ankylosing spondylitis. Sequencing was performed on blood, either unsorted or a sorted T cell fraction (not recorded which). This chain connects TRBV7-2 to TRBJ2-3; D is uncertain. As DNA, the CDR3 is TGTGCCAGCAGCCCACCTGTTTGGCTGACAGATACGCAGTATTTT. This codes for CASSPPVWLTDTQYF.